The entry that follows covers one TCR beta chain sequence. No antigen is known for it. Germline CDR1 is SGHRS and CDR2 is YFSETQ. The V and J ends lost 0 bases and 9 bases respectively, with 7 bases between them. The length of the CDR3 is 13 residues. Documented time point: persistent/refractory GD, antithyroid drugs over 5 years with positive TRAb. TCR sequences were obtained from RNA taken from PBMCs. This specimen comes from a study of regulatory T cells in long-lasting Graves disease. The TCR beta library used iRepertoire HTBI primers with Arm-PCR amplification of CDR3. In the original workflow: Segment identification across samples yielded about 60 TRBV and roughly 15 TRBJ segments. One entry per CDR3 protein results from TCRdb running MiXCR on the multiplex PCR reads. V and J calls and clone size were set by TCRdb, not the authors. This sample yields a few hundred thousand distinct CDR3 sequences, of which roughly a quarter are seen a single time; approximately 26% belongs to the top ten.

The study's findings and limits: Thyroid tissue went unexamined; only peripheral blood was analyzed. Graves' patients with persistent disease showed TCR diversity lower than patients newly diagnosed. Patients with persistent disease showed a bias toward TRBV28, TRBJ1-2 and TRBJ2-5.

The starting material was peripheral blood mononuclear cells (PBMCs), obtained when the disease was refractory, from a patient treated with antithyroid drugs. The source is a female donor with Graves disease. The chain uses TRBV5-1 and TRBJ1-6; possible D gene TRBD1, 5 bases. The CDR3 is CASSLERGSPLHF. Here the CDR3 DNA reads TGCGCCAGCAGCTTGGAAAGGGGTTCACCCCTCCACTTT.